This entry is about one T cell receptor (beta chain). Its antigen is still unknown. Clones were read by immunoSEQ multiplex PCR, and TCRdb kept only the in-frame ones, dropping some. The sample carries under 200,000 clones, over 85% recorded once. The data derive from a study of T cell responses to AZD1222 COVID-19 vaccine. Study-wide results and caveats: Possibly, clonal diversity was underestimated; donors were largely white British and included more females.

The CDR3 consists of 13 residues. After removal of 5 bases from V and 6 bases from J, the junction contained 6 bases not matched to a gene. The V and J genes are TRBV12-3 or TRBV12-4 and TRBJ1-2; TRBD1 matches 7 bases. The starting material was peripheral blood, obtained 28 days after the second dose of the MenACWY control vaccine. This clonotype was obtained from an adult who received the MenACWY meningococcal vaccine as a control. The CDR3 reads CASSRDRAHGYTF. As DNA, the CDR3 is TGTGCCAGCAGTCGGGACAGAGCTCATGGCTACACCTTC.